This TCR beta chain was observed in a study of cytomegalovirus exposure and HLA in healthy donors. General study points: Cytomegalovirus-associated status was assigned to more than 150 TCR beta chains.

Trimming removed 1 base from V and 0 bases from J, with 10 bases in between. CDR1 is SGHRS and CDR2 is YFSETQ in the germline V gene. The CDR3 is 16 residues long. Profiled with immunoSEQ multiplex PCR; TCRdb holds only in-frame clones, not every one. This table holds 140,000 to 150,000 clones, about 95% found once. As concerns this clone: The antigen is unknown.

The sequencing input was PBMCs. This sequence originates from a man aged 18 to 29 in good health and CMV-seropositive. This chain uses TRBV5-1 with TRBJ1-4, with D unresolved. CDR3 sequence (DNA): TGCGCCAGCAGCTTGAACCCAGTTGCAACTAATGAAAAACTGTTTTTT. Its protein is CASSLNPVATNEKLFF.